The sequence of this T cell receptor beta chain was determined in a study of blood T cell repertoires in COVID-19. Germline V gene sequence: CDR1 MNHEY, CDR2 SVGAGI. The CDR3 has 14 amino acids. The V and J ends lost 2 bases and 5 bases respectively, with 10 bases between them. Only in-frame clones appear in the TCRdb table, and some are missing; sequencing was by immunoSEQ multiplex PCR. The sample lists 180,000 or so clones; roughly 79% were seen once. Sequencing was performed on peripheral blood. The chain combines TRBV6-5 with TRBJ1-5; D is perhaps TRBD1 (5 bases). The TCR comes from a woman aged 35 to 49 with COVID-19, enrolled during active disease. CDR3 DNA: TGTGCCAGCAGTTACCAGGGCGTCGATCAGCCCCAGCATTTT. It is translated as CASSYQGVDQPQHF.